These 27 T cell receptor beta chains were all obtained from the same sample, sequenced in a study of CD8 T cells in ankylosing spondylitis. Study-wide points: Made up of 7 to 9 highly homologous variants, a TCR beta motif appeared characteristic of ankylosing spondylitis blood.

These receptors have no identified antigens. TCRdb re-called the 5' RACE reads with MiXCR, one entry per CDR3 protein. Of roughly 90,000 distinct CDR3 sequences listed, about 8.1% were seen once; the top ten hold approximately 30%. The source material was blood, either unsorted or a sorted T cell fraction (not recorded which). These TCRs come from a male donor with ankylosing spondylitis.

This clonotype was counted a few times. The genes are TRBV5-6 and TRBJ2-1; possibly TRBD1 or TRBD2 for D (5 bases each). Trimming left V 2 bases short and J 4 bases short, with 13 bases between. In germline, CDR1 is SGHDT, CDR2 YYEEEE. The CDR3 is made up of 15 amino acids. In DNA form, the CDR3 reads TGTGCCAGCAGCTTTGGGGGAAGCCCATACAATGAGCAGTTCTTC. Protein sequence: CASSFGGSPYNEQFF.

Ten or more counts support this clonotype. The CDR3 DNA sequence: TGTGCCAGCAGCTTCCCCTCAGCGGGGGCAAAGCGGGATACGCAGTATTTT. This encodes CASSFPSAGAKRDTQYF. The rearrangement joins TRBV13 to TRBJ2-3; 8 bases fit TRBD2. The germline V gene has CDR1 PRHDT and CDR2 FYEKMQ (reference sequence). The trim removed 3 bases at V and 6 bases at J, leaving 14 bases unmatched. The CDR3 contains 17 residues.

This clonotype has a handful of counts. V gene TRBV9 combines with J gene TRBJ2-3; D is perhaps TRBD1 (7 bases). CDR1 is SGDLS and CDR2 is YYNGEE in the germline V gene. V dropped 3 bases and J dropped 2 bases, with 13 bases sitting between them. This CDR3 contains 15 residues. CDR3 amino acids: CASSAGGSHTDTQYF. DNA of the CDR3: TGTGCCAGCAGCGCAGGGGGGAGCCACACAGATACGCAGTATTTT.

The V call is TRBV19, the J call TRBJ1-5, with D possibly being TRBD1 (6 bases). In germline, CDR1 is LNHDA, CDR2 SQIVND (reference sequence). Trimming stripped 5 bases from V and 2 bases from J, with 16 bases between. The CDR3 consists of 16 residues. CDR3 residues: CASSATQGLGNQPQHF. In DNA form, the CDR3 reads TGTGCCAGTAGTGCGACACAGGGTCTAGGCAATCAGCCCCAGCATTTT.

This sequence joins TRBV4-2 and TRBJ2-7; a weak D match, TRBD2 (5 bases). Germline values: CDR1 LGHNA, CDR2 YNFKEQ. Between the trimmed V and J ends, which lost 0 bases and 1 base, there was a span of 10 bases. The CDR3 covers 15 residues. The CDR3 DNA is TGTGCCAGCAGCCAAGAAACGGAGGCATCCTACGAGCAGTACTTC. This gives the protein CASSQETEASYEQYF.

There are many counts of this clonotype. The genes are TRBV7-9 and TRBJ2-1, with a tentative D call TRBD2 (5 bases). CDR1 is SEHNR, CDR2 FQNEAQ, per germline (reference sequence). Trimming stripped 1 base from V and 5 bases from J, with 12 bases between. The CDR3 extends over 15 amino acids. This CDR3 reads CASSLGRGLNNEQFF. CDR3 bases: TGTGCCAGCAGCTTAGGCCGAGGACTGAACAATGAGCAGTTCTTC.

This chain links TRBV20-1 with TRBJ2-5, with 10 bases fitting TRBD1. V was pared by 5 bases and J by 2 bases, with 11 bases of the junction left unmatched. Germline assignment: CDR1 DFQATT and CDR2 SNEGSKA (reference sequence). The CDR3 consists of 16 residues. CDR3 sequence (DNA): TGCAGTGCTCCTATACCTTGGGGACAGGGGCAAGAGACCCAGTACTTC. Its protein product is CSAPIPWGQGQETQYF.

The V call is TRBV29-1, the J call TRBJ2-7, with 10 bases identical to TRBD1. With V trimmed by 5 bases and J by 2 bases, 6 bases remained unmatched. This CDR3 spans 14 amino acids. Germline lookup yields CDR1 SQVTM and CDR2 ANQGSEA. The CDR3 DNA is TGCAGCGTTTGGGACAGGGGCCTTCCCTACGAGCAGTACTTC. Its protein product is CSVWDRGLPYEQYF.

This clonotype has at least ten counts. The chain carries TRBV5-6 and TRBJ2-5; 7 bases are a match to TRBD1. In germline, CDR1 is SGHDT, CDR2 YYEEEE. CDR3 size: 17 residues. J gave up 1 base and V 7 bases, and 16 bases lay outside the gene matches. The CDR3 DNA is TGTGCCAGCGGGGGACAGTCCGAATCGATATCCCAAGAGACCCAGTACTTC. The encoded protein is CASGGQSESISQETQYF.

The CDR3 DNA reads TGTGCCAGCAGCACCGAGGGGGCGGGAGAGTGGAATGAGCAGTTCTTC. This gives the protein CASSTEGAGEWNEQFF. The chain joins TRBV27 to TRBJ2-1, with D perhaps assigned TRBD1 or TRBD2 (7 bases each). Deletions cut 6 bases from V and 7 bases from J, with 22 bases between. Germline CDR1 reads MNHEY; CDR2 reads SMNVEV (reference sequence). The CDR3 is made up of 16 amino acids.

V gene TRBV2 combines with J gene TRBJ2-7; D is perhaps TRBD1 or TRBD2 (5 bases each). CDR1 is SNHLY and CDR2 is FYNNEI in the germline V gene. The V gene lost 6 bases and the J gene lost 2 bases, with 8 bases spanning the gap. There are 12 residues in the CDR3. In nucleotides, the CDR3 is TGTGCCAGCAGGGGGGATACCTACGAGCAGTACTTC. Residues: CASRGDTYEQYF.

The chain uses TRBV11-2 and TRBJ2-1; D gene unclear. V gave up 3 bases and J gave up 10 bases, with 10 bases separating them. This CDR3 has 12 amino acids. Germline lookup yields CDR1 SGHAT and CDR2 FQNNGV. The CDR3 nucleotides are TGTGCCAGCAGCTTCTCTGAAAGGGAGCAGTTCTTC. As protein: CASSFSEREQFF.

The table lists this clonotype with many counts. The DNA for the CDR3 is TGTGCCAGCAGTGAAGAGGACGCCGCAATTTCACCCCTCCACTTT. The encoded protein is CASSEEDAAISPLHF. V usage is TRBV6-1 and J usage is TRBJ1-6; D uncertain. The germline V gene has CDR1 MNHNS and CDR2 SASEGT. The CDR3 is made up of 15 amino acids. V was cut by 1 base and J by 9 bases, with 13 bases left in between.

This clonotype was detected many times. This rearrangement joins TRBV12-3 or TRBV12-4 to TRBJ1-1, with 8 bases aligning to TRBD1. With 5 bases clipped from V and 1 base from J, the junction kept 3 bases outside the gene matches. The CDR3 totals 14 residues. The CDR3: CASSPDRGNTEAFF. CDR3 DNA: TGTGCCAGCAGTCCCGACAGGGGGAACACTGAAGCTTTCTTT.

This sequence joins TRBV6-1 and TRBJ2-3; D unclear. The CDR3 is 15 residues long. Per the germline V gene, CDR1 is MNHNS and CDR2 is SASEGT. V was pared by 2 bases and J by 6 bases, with 15 bases between. The CDR3 DNA reads TGTGCCAGCAGTGAAAGGGCGAGTGCATTGGATACGCAGTATTTT. This gives the protein CASSERASALDTQYF.

This clonotype appeared many times. This rearrangement joins TRBV5-5 to TRBJ1-5; D is possibly TRBD1 (5 bases). Germline V lookup: CDR1 SGHKS, CDR2 YYEKEE (reference sequence). CDR3 length: 12 residues. V gave up 4 bases and J gave up 7 bases, with 9 bases separating them. The CDR3 coding sequence is TGTGCCAGCAGCAGGGGTGGCCAGCCCCAGCATTTT. Amino acid sequence: CASSRGGQPQHF. The full variable domain, completed using reference TRBV5-5 and TRBJ1-5, is DAGVTQSPTHLIKTRGQQVTLRCSPISGHKSVSWYQQVLGQGPQFIFQYYEKEERGRGNFPDRFSARQFPNYSSELNVNALLLGDSALYLCASSRGGQPQHFGDGTRLSIL.

This chain joins TRBV6-5 and TRBJ2-2; no reliable D call. V shed 7 bases and J shed 5 bases, with 11 bases lying between them. Looked up from germline, CDR1 is MNHEY and CDR2 is SVGAGI. This CDR3 comprises 13 residues. The chain's CDR3 is CASTSQGTGELFF. The CDR3 coding sequence is TGTGCCAGCACTTCCCAAGGTACCGGGGAGCTGTTTTTT.

The CDR3: CASTQTTPKSDTQYF. The CDR3 DNA reads as TGTGCCAGCACCCAGACGACCCCGAAATCAGATACGCAGTATTTT. The V and J genes are TRBV12-3 or TRBV12-4 and TRBJ2-3; D uncertain. V was shortened by 7 bases and J by 4 bases, with 18 bases between the two germline ends. This CDR3 comprises 15 residues.

The chain uses TRBV12-3 or TRBV12-4 and TRBJ2-5; 14 bases are shared with TRBD2. The CDR3 is 17 residues long. The V and J ends lost 4 bases and 5 bases, in that order; junction bases with no gene match: 9. This chain's CDR3 is CASSWRTSGRRWETQYF. Here the CDR3 DNA reads TGTGCCAGCAGTTGGCGGACTAGCGGGAGGAGGTGGGAGACCCAGTACTTC.

This chain uses TRBV28 with TRBJ2-4, with 9 bases matching TRBD2. Germline loops: CDR1 MDHEN, CDR2 SYDVKM. The CDR3 spans 15 residues. V shed 6 bases, J shed 9 bases, and the junction held 12 bases outside the gene matches. The CDR3 loop reads CASSDWGLAEGIQYF. The CDR3 DNA reads as TGTGCCAGCAGCGACTGGGGACTAGCCGAGGGCATTCAGTACTTC. The entire variable domain, with the rest obtained from reference TRBV28 and TRBJ2-4, is as follows: DVKVTQSSRYLVKRTGEKVFLECVQDMDHENMFWYRQDPGLGLRLIYFSYDVKMKEKGDIPEGYSVSREKKERFSLILESASTNQTSMYLCASSDWGLAEGIQYFGAGTRLSVL.

In the case of this clonotype: Germline is not matched at one junction end, which may reflect a read error. This chain connects TRBV18 to TRBJ1-1, with D perhaps TRBD1 (6 bases). The length of the CDR3 is 16 residues. Germline-derived CDR1 and CDR2 are KGHSH and LQKENI. Here the CDR3 DNA reads TGTGCCAGCTCACCACCGCCAGGGGCGATGAACAGTGAAGCTTTCTTT. Encoded protein: CASSPPPGAMNSEAFF.

This chain uses TRBV30 with TRBJ1-5; no clear D gene. The length of the CDR3 is 15 residues. Germline V gene data show CDR1 as GTSNPN and CDR2 as SVGIG (reference sequence). The CDR3 DNA sequence: TGTGGAAGGAACGGCCAGATGGATAGCAATCAGCCCCAGCATTTT. This encodes CGRNGQMDSNQPQHF.

This clonotype was found many times. The chain uses TRBV27 and TRBJ2-1; 7 nucleotides agree with TRBD2. V trimming: 2 bases; J trimming: 5 bases; junction bases outside the gene matches: 9. In germline, CDR1 is MNHEY, CDR2 SMNVEV (reference sequence). The CDR3 sequence is 16 residues long. The CDR3 nucleotides are TGTGCCAGCAGTTTAGCCGCGGGACTAACTCACAATGAGCAGTTCTTC. It is translated as CASSLAAGLTHNEQFF.

This clonotype was detected many times. CDR3 DNA: TGCGCCAGCAGCCAAGTGAGCACTGAAGCTTTCTTT. This codes for CASSQVSTEAFF. This chain joins TRBV4-1 and TRBJ1-1, with D unresolved. The CDR3 is made up of 12 amino acids. The V and J ends lost 1 base and 4 bases respectively, with 4 bases between them. Germline-derived CDR1 and CDR2 are MGHRA and YSYEKL.

This chain uses TRBV20-1 with TRBJ2-1; TRBD2 aligns across 10 bases. The germline V gene encodes CDR1 DFQATT and CDR2 SNEGSKA (reference sequence). The CDR3 length is 17 residues. Losses at the gene ends were 0 bases for V and 7 bases for J; bases not matched to a gene: 12. The CDR3 DNA sequence: TGCAGTGCTAGAGATCGGGCTAGCGGGAGTCCTCTGAATGAGCAGTTCTTC. Translation: CSARDRASGSPLNEQFF.

This chain links TRBV25-1 with TRBJ2-1, with D tentatively TRBD2 (7 bases). CDR3 size: 16 residues. The V and J ends lost 4 bases and 5 bases respectively, with 18 bases between them. The germline V gene has CDR1 MGHDK and CDR2 SYGVNS. This chain's CDR3 is CASSVWGGGVDNEQFF. CDR3 DNA: TGTGCCAGCAGTGTCTGGGGAGGGGGAGTCGACAATGAGCAGTTCTTC.

Many counts were recorded for this clonotype. V is TRBV27 and J is TRBJ2-1, with 10 bases lining up with TRBD2. This CDR3 has 15 amino acids. Germline V gene lookup returns CDR1 MNHEY and CDR2 SMNVEV (reference sequence). The junction had 4 bases not matched to a gene; V was cut back by 2 bases and J by 6 bases. The CDR3 region is CASSLGLAGVNEQFF. The CDR3, as DNA: TGTGCCAGCAGTTTAGGGCTAGCGGGAGTCAATGAGCAGTTCTTC.